This T cell receptor (beta chain) was profiled in a study of blood T cell repertoires in COVID-19. Overall study context: Samples came from the United States, Italy and Spain, spanning acute and convalescent COVID-19.

The V segment lost 5 bases and the J segment 4 bases; nucleotides outside the gene matches: 4. Germline values: CDR1 SGHNT, CDR2 YENEEA. CDR3 length equals 13 residues. As handled by the study authors: It was from reference gene primer amplification that nucleated cell counts were estimated. Libraries were prepared by immunoSEQ multiplex PCR; TCRdb keeps only in-frame clonotypes and omits some of them. V, J and clone size derive from that table, while D and trimming were established from the DNA sequence. Here the sample spans 50,000 or so clones, over 65% being singletons. The chain uses TRBV11-3 and TRBJ1-1; the match to TRBD1 covers 7 bases. The clonotype comes from a man aged 80 or over with COVID-19, enrolled during active disease. The specimen was peripheral blood. Here the CDR3 reads CASSASGGTEAFF. CDR3 nucleotides: TGTGCCAGCAGCGCCTCAGGGGGCACTGAAGCTTTCTTT.